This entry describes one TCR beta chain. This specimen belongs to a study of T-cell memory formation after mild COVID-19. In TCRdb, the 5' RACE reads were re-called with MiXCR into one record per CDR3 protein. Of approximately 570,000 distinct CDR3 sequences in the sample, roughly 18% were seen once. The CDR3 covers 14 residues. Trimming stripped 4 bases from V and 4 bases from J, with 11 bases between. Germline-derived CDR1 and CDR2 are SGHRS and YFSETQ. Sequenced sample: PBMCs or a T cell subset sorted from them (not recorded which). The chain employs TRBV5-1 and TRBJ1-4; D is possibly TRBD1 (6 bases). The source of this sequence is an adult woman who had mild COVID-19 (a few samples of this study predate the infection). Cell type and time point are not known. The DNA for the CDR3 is TGCGCCAGCAGCCTGGACAGCCGTAATGAAAAACTGTTTTTT. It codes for CASSLDSRNEKLFF. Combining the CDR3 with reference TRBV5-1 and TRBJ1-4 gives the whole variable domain KAGVTQTPRYLIKTRGQQVTLSCSPISGHRSVSWYQQTPGQGLQFLFEYFSETQRNKGNFPGRFSGRQFSNSRSEMNVSTLELGDSALYLCASSLDSRNEKLFFGSGTQLSVL.